This T cell receptor beta chain was captured by sequencing in a study of shared clonotypes between healthy human individuals. This clone appeared a single time. Its antigen is unknown. Authors' methods: Filtering differed for immunoSEQ, which gave only junction sequences without quality scores. Clones were sequenced by immunoSEQ multiplex PCR, and TCRdb holds only the in-frame ones, with some missing. V, J and clone size are those of that table, while D and trimming were read from the DNA. The sample carries 450,000 to 500,000 clones, more than 65% recorded once. The CDR3 totals 16 residues. Study-wide points: Clonotype sharing among donors, it was expected, would be affected by sequencing depth.

The sequenced material came from PBMCs. This TCR came from a woman aged 40 to 49 in good health. Some clones in this sample may be carry-over from other donors' samples. The gene calls are TRBV21-1 and TRBJ1-5; the D call TRBD1 from the table was never checked on the DNA. TRBV21-1 is assigned pseudogene status. CDR3 nucleotides: TGTGCCAGCACCAAACAGGGGGCTGCGCCCAATCAGCCCCAGCATTTT. It translates to CASTKQGAAPNQPQHF.